This T cell receptor beta chain was identified during a study of CD8 T cells in Susac syndrome. RNA amounts of roughly 0.45 to 1 ug underwent reverse transcription with random hexamers. MiXCR, applied by TCRdb to the immunoSEQ multiplex PCR reads, yields one record per CDR3 protein. The table shows over 300,000 distinct CDR3 sequences, with about 92% occurring only once. The V end lost 2 bases, the J end lost 3 bases, and 14 bases lay between the germline ends. The CDR3 extends over 15 amino acids. Germline values: CDR1 LNHDA, CDR2 SQIVND (reference sequence). The sequence came from a human donor with multiple sclerosis. Sequenced: CD4+ T cells from PBMCs. The V gene is TRBV19, the J gene TRBJ2-7, with D maybe TRBD2 (5 bases). This CDR3 is CASSITGNPNYEQYF. For the CDR3, the DNA is TGTGCCAGTAGTATAACCGGGAATCCCAACTACGAGCAGTACTTC.